The next 7 T cell receptor beta chains were all read from a single sample in a study of blood T cell repertoires in COVID-19. This table comes from immunoSEQ multiplex PCR, and its TCRdb copy is limited to in-frame clones, with some not included. The sample shows nearly 200,000 clones, 86% of them seen only once. The sequencing input was peripheral blood. These receptor sequences come from an older woman with acute or convalescent COVID-19.

The chain couples TRBV3-1 (or the pseudogene TRBV3-2) to TRBJ1-6; a possible D gene is TRBD1 (5 bases). V lost 1 base to trimming and J lost 6 bases, with 13 bases between them. The length of the CDR3 is 16 residues. CDR1 is LGHDT and CDR2 is YNNKEL in the germline V gene (reference sequence). DNA for the CDR3: TGTGCCAGCAGCCAAGGGACAAGGCCTACTAATTCACCCCTCCACTTT. Translated: CASSQGTRPTNSPLHF.

This sequence joins TRBV6-5 and TRBJ1-2, with 9 bases fitting TRBD1. Germline CDR1 reads MNHEY; CDR2 reads SVGAGI. J gave up 2 bases and V 9 bases, and 10 bases lay outside the gene matches. The CDR3 has 15 residues. CDR3 loop: CARKGDREGNYGYTF. In DNA, the CDR3 is TGTGCCAGAAAAGGGGACAGGGAAGGGAACTATGGCTACACCTTC.

This clone was observed a few times. The V gene is TRBV14, the J gene TRBJ1-1, with D tentatively TRBD1 (6 bases). The CDR3 loop spans 16 amino acids. Germline V gene data show CDR1 as SGHDN and CDR2 as FVKESK. Between the trimmed V and J ends, which lost 1 base and 0 bases, there was a span of 12 bases. This CDR3 reads CASSQVQGYMNTEAFF. CDR3 nucleotide sequence: TGTGCCAGCAGCCAAGTTCAGGGGTACATGAACACTGAAGCTTTCTTT. Full variable domain (remainder filled in from reference TRBV14 and TRBJ1-1): EAGVTQFPSHSVIEKGQTVTLRCDPISGHDNLYWYRRVMGKEIKFLLHFVKESKQDESGMPNNRFLAERTGGTYSTLKVQPAELEDSGVYFCASSQVQGYMNTEAFFGQGTRLTVV.

This clone came up once. The V and J genes are TRBV2 and TRBJ1-2; D not certain. The germline V and J ends were trimmed by 6 bases and 0 bases, with 11 bases remaining between them. Germline V gene sequence: CDR1 SNHLY, CDR2 FYNNEI. The CDR3 length is 14 residues. The CDR3 protein is CASRGDRANYGYTF. The CDR3 region has the DNA TGTGCCAGCAGGGGCGACCGAGCTAACTATGGCTACACCTTC.

The chain joins TRBV19 to TRBJ1-2; 7 bases align to TRBD1. This CDR3 is 15 amino acids long. The germline CDR1 and CDR2 sequences are LNHDA and SQIVND (reference sequence). The J segment lost 5 bases and the V segment lost 3 bases, leaving 9 bases of the junction unmatched. CDR3 sequence: CASSIRQGWRYGYTF. CDR3 nucleotides: TGTGCCAGTAGTATTCGACAGGGATGGCGGTATGGCTACACCTTC.

The V call is TRBV18, the J call TRBJ1-5; D gene uncertain. V was shortened by 1 base and J by 7 bases, with 11 bases between the two germline ends. Per the germline V gene, CDR1 is KGHSH and CDR2 is LQKENI. The CDR3 runs to 14 residues. In DNA form, the CDR3 reads TGTGCCAGCTCACCACGTGACGCAGCGCAGCCCCAGCATTTT. Translation: CASSPRDAAQPQHF.

The genes are TRBV6-5 and TRBJ1-1; D not resolved. This CDR3 has 14 residues. CDR1 MNHEY and CDR2 SVGAGI come from the germline V gene. The V end lost 7 bases, the J end lost 1 base, and 13 bases lay between the germline ends. This CDR3 reads CASNPGGWNTEAFF. The DNA of the CDR3 is TGTGCCAGCAACCCGGGAGGGTGGAACACTGAAGCTTTCTTT.